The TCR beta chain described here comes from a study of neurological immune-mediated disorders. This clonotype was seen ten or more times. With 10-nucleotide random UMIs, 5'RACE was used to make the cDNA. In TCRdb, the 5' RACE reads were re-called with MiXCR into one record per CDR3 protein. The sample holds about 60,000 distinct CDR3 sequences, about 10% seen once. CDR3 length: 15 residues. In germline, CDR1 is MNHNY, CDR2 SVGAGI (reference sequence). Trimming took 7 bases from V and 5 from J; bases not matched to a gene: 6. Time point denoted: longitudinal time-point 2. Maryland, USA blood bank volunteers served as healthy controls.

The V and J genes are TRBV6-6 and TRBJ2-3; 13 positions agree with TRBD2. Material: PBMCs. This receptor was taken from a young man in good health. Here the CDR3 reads CASKLAGGTGDTQYF. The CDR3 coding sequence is TGTGCCAGCAAACTAGCGGGGGGGACTGGAGATACGCAGTATTTT.